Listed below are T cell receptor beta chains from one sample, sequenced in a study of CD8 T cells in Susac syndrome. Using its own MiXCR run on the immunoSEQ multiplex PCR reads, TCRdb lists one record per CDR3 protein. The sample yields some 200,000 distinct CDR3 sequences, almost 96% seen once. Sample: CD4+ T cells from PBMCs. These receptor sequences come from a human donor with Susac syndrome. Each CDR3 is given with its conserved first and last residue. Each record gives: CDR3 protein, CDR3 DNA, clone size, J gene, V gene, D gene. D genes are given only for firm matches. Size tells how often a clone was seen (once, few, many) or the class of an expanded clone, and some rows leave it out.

CDR3aa: CALEFGGRGTPLHF; CDR3nt: TGTGCCTTGGAATTTGGGGGTAGGGGGACACCCCTCCACTTT; abundance: .; j_gene: TRBJ1-6; v_gene: TRBV30; d_gene: .
CDR3aa: CSAHVKQGGDGYTF; CDR3nt: TGCAGCGCCCATGTAAAACAGGGCGGAGATGGCTACACCTTC; abundance: .; j_gene: TRBJ1-2; v_gene: TRBV29-1; d_gene: .
CDR3aa: CASSSGGEYNEQFF; CDR3nt: TGTGCCTCCAGTAGCGGGGGTGAATACAATGAGCAGTTCTTC; abundance: .; j_gene: TRBJ2-1; v_gene: TRBV10-3; d_gene: TRBD2
CDR3aa: CASSKSSYGYTF; CDR3nt: TGTGCCAGCAGCAAATCTAGCTATGGCTACACCTTC; abundance: .; j_gene: TRBJ1-2; v_gene: TRBV21-1; d_gene: .
CDR3aa: CASARSQGIAAGELFF; CDR3nt: TGTGCTAGTGCCCGGTCCCAGGGGATAGCGGCCGGGGAGCTGTTTTTT; abundance: .; j_gene: TRBJ2-2; v_gene: TRBV12-5; d_gene: .
CDR3aa: CASSLRGRTSYEQYF; CDR3nt: TGTGCCAGCAGTTTGAGGGGCCGCACGAGCTACGAGCAGTACTTC; abundance: .; j_gene: TRBJ2-7; v_gene: TRBV27; d_gene: .
CDR3aa: CATSRVASNTDTQYF; CDR3nt: TGTGCCACCAGCAGAGTTGCGAGCAACACAGATACGCAGTATTTT; abundance: .; j_gene: TRBJ2-3; v_gene: TRBV15; d_gene: .
CDR3aa: CASSRRDRVEGYTF; CDR3nt: TGTGCCAGCAGCCGCCGGGACAGGGTAGAGGGCTACACCTTC; abundance: .; j_gene: TRBJ1-2; v_gene: TRBV12-3/TRBV12-4; d_gene: TRBD1
CDR3aa: CASSRPRDRENEQFF; CDR3nt: TGTGCCAGCAGCCGCCCCCGGGACAGGGAAAATGAGCAGTTCTTC; abundance: .; j_gene: TRBJ2-1; v_gene: TRBV7-8; d_gene: TRBD1
CDR3aa: CASSLWDEQFF; CDR3nt: TGTGCCAGCAGTTTATGGGATGAGCAGTTCTTC; abundance: .; j_gene: TRBJ2-1; v_gene: TRBV12-3/TRBV12-4; d_gene: .
CDR3aa: CSTYLRGGVEDTQYF; CDR3nt: TGCAGCACCTATCTACGGGGGGGCGTAGAAGATACGCAGTATTTT; abundance: .; j_gene: TRBJ2-3; v_gene: TRBV20-1; d_gene: TRBD2
CDR3aa: CASSSGTSGGASYNEQFF; CDR3nt: TGTGCCAGCAGCTCAGGGACTAGCGGGGGGGCATCCTACAATGAGCAGTTCTTC; abundance: .; j_gene: TRBJ2-1; v_gene: TRBV7-9; d_gene: TRBD2
CDR3aa: CASSVGSSDEAFF; CDR3nt: TGTGCCAGCAGCGTAGGGTCCTCGGATGAAGCTTTCTTT; abundance: .; j_gene: TRBJ1-1; v_gene: TRBV9; d_gene: .
CDR3aa: CSVGTGTSGGQDTQYF; CDR3nt: TGCAGCGTAGGGACGGGGACTAGCGGGGGGCAAGATACGCAGTATTTT; abundance: .; j_gene: TRBJ2-3; v_gene: TRBV29-1; d_gene: TRBD2
CDR3aa: CASSEAGFYYEQFF; CDR3nt: TGTGCCAGCAGTGAAGCAGGGTTTTACTATGAGCAGTTCTTC; abundance: .; j_gene: TRBJ2-1; v_gene: TRBV2; d_gene: .
CDR3aa: CASKEGLGVGYTF; CDR3nt: TGTGCCAGCAAGGAGGGTCTAGGGGTAGGCTACACCTTC; abundance: once; j_gene: TRBJ1-2; v_gene: TRBV25-1; d_gene: .
CDR3aa: CASSPATSIYEQYF; CDR3nt: TGTGCCAGCAGCCCAGCGACTAGTATCTACGAGCAGTACTTC; abundance: .; j_gene: TRBJ2-7; v_gene: TRBV5-4; d_gene: .
CDR3aa: CSAGQGVHEQYF; CDR3nt: TGCAGCGCGGGACAGGGGGTCCACGAGCAGTACTTC; abundance: .; j_gene: TRBJ2-7; v_gene: TRBV29-1; d_gene: TRBD1
CDR3aa: CASSEYGVGTAEAFF; CDR3nt: TGTGCCAGCAGTGAATATGGGGTTGGAACGGCTGAAGCTTTCTTT; abundance: .; j_gene: TRBJ1-1; v_gene: TRBV2; d_gene: .